The 26 T cell receptor beta chains listed next were all sequenced from one sample in a study of shared clonotypes between healthy human individuals. Method: immunoSEQ multiplex PCR; TCRdb's copy keeps in-frame clones and lacks some. This table has under 2.5 million clones, just under 95% appearing once. The sample taken for sequencing was naive CD4+ T cells from PBMCs. Subset here: CD45RA+ positively selected. Receptors were obtained from a young man in good health. Some clones in this sample may be carry-over from other donors' samples.

This clone was counted once. This chain uses TRBV19 with TRBJ2-7; D call uncertain. CDR3 length: 14 residues. Trimming cost V 7 bases and J 0 bases, with 13 bases left between them. Germline V gene data show CDR1 as LNHDA and CDR2 as SQIVND (reference sequence). The CDR3, as DNA: TGTGCCAGTAAAGAGACCCGGAGCTCCTACGAGCAGTACTTC. This codes for CASKETRSSYEQYF.

The chain uses TRBV5-1 and TRBJ2-1, with D possibly matching TRBD2 (6 bases). Trimming shortened V by 4 bases and J by 0 bases, and 14 bases separated the two germline ends. The CDR3 covers 16 residues. CDR1 is SGHRS, CDR2 YFSETQ, per germline. The CDR3 sequence: CASSTEPGVSYNEQFF. CDR3 in DNA: TGCGCCAGCAGCACGGAACCGGGAGTCTCCTACAATGAGCAGTTCTTC.

The rearrangement joins TRBV7-9 to TRBJ2-5; possibly TRBD2 for D (8 bases). Germline V gene sequence: CDR1 SEHNR, CDR2 FQNEAQ (reference sequence). The CDR3 is 16 amino acids. V was cut by 5 bases and J by 1 base, with 17 bases left in between. The CDR3 protein is CASSRPRGTSQETQYF. DNA of the CDR3: TGTGCCAGCAGCCGTCCCAGGGGGACTAGCCAAGAGACCCAGTACTTC. Looking up the rest from reference TRBV7-9 and TRBJ2-5 gives the full variable domain: DTGVSQNPRHKITKRGQNVTFRCDPISEHNRLYWYRQTLGQGPEFLTYFQNEAQLEKSRLLSDRFSAERPKGSFSTLEIQRTEQGDSAMYLCASSRPRGTSQETQYFGPGTRLLVL.

The chain carries TRBV7-2 and TRBJ1-2, with TRBD1 matching 7 bases. CDR3 size: 16 residues. Trimming cost V 6 bases and J 0 bases; bases outside gene matches: 10. Germline V gives CDR1 SGHTA, CDR2 FQGNSA. For the CDR3, the DNA is TGTGCCAGCAGTTTACCACCCGGACAGGCTAACTATGGCTACACCTTC. Translation gives CASSLPPGQANYGYTF.

The V gene is TRBV2, the J gene TRBJ1-1; D is ambiguous. Trimming removed 7 bases from V and 3 bases from J, with 12 bases in between. The CDR3 extends over 13 amino acids. Germline V gives CDR1 SNHLY, CDR2 FYNNEI. CDR3 amino acids: CASIGSTYTEAFF. CDR3 in DNA: TGTGCCAGCATTGGGAGCACATACACTGAAGCTTTCTTT.

The CDR3 loop reads CASSSRWRGGTAEEETQYF. The CDR3 coding sequence is TGTGCCAGCAGCTCGAGGTGGAGGGGAGGGACAGCTGAGGAAGAGACCCAGTACTTC. The chain uses TRBV9 and TRBJ2-5; D could derive from TRBD1 or TRBD2 (7 bases each). The germline V gene encodes CDR1 SGDLS and CDR2 YYNGEE. This CDR3 spans 19 amino acids. With 4 bases removed from V and 3 bases from J, the gap between germline ends came to 28 bases.

This chain joins TRBV5-1 and TRBJ1-1; no definite D call. The CDR3 totals 16 residues. Germline V gene sequence: CDR1 SGHRS, CDR2 YFSETQ. Between the trimmed V and J ends, which lost 0 bases and 0 bases, there was a span of 12 bases. The CDR3 DNA reads TGCGCCAGCAGCTTGGAGATTCGACGGCTGAACACTGAAGCTTTCTTT. Its protein is CASSLEIRRLNTEAFF.

The chain links TRBV4-2 to TRBJ2-1; D assignment may be TRBD1 or TRBD2 (5 bases each). Per the germline V gene, CDR1 is LGHNA and CDR2 is YNFKEQ. The germline V and J ends were trimmed by 4 bases and 3 bases, with 13 bases remaining between them. The CDR3 sequence is 15 residues long. CDR3 sequence reads: CASSLFRGRYNEQFF. In nucleotides, the CDR3 is TGTGCCAGCAGCCTTTTCCGGGGCCGCTACAATGAGCAGTTCTTC.

The gene calls are TRBV5-1 and TRBJ1-1; no firm D call. This CDR3 has 13 residues. Germline CDR1 SGHRS, CDR2 YFSETQ. Trimming took 4 bases from V and 3 from J, leaving 10 bases between them. The CDR3 DNA is TGCGCCAGCAGCCCGGTTTCGGACACTGAAGCTTTCTTT. This gives the protein CASSPVSDTEAFF. The full variable domain, its missing parts supplied by reference TRBV5-1 and TRBJ1-1, is KAGVTQTPRYLIKTRGQQVTLSCSPISGHRSVSWYQQTPGQGLQFLFEYFSETQRNKGNFPGRFSGRQFSNSRSEMNVSTLELGDSALYLCASSPVSDTEAFFGQGTRLTVV.

The chain recombines TRBV5-4 with TRBJ2-4; D gene uncertain. The length of the CDR3 is 16 residues. Per germline, CDR1 SGHNT and CDR2 YYREEE (reference sequence). Trimming left V 4 bases short and J 1 base short, with 15 bases between. CDR3 nucleotide sequence: TGTGCCAGCAGCCCGAGAGCGATCGGGGCCAAAAACATTCAGTACTTC. Translation: CASSPRAIGAKNIQYF.

This rearrangement joins TRBV28 to TRBJ2-7; a weak D match, TRBD2 (6 bases). The CDR3 is made up of 15 amino acids. Deletions cut 7 bases from V and 2 bases from J, with 18 bases between. The V gene's germline CDR1 is MDHEN and CDR2 SYDVKM. The CDR3 is CASTQGGGRAYEQYF. The CDR3 coding sequence is TGTGCCAGCACCCAGGGAGGCGGCCGGGCCTACGAGCAGTACTTC.

This chain links TRBV6-6 with TRBJ1-1; D is unclear. Germline lookup yields CDR1 MNHNY and CDR2 SVGAGI (reference sequence). The V end was cut by 0 bases, the J end by 1 base, with 9 bases between. CDR3 length: 15 amino acids. As DNA, the CDR3 is TGTGCCAGCAGTTACTCGACGGCGGCGAACACTGAAGCTTTCTTT. Translated, it gives CASSYSTAANTEAFF.

The chain recombines TRBV30 with TRBJ2-5; tentatively, D is TRBD1 (6 bases). The V gene lost 2 bases and the J gene lost 7 bases, with 17 bases spanning the gap. CDR3 length: 14 residues. The germline V gene has CDR1 GTSNPN and CDR2 SVGIG (reference sequence). This chain's CDR3 is CAWSSTGGGSTQYF. The CDR3 region has the DNA TGTGCCTGGAGTTCGACAGGCGGAGGTTCGACCCAGTACTTC.

The chain is built from TRBV27 and TRBJ2-5; the D call may be TRBD1 or TRBD2 (7 bases each). The CDR3 is made up of 13 amino acids. CDR1 and CDR2 (germline): MNHEY, SMNVEV (reference sequence). Trimming stripped 6 bases from V and 4 bases from J, with 12 bases between. CDR3: CASRSGTVETQYF. CDR3 bases: TGTGCCAGCAGGAGCGGGACAGTAGAGACCCAGTACTTC.

Worth noting for this clone: The sample has other DNA sequences that encode this CDR3 too. CDR3 protein: CASSLGRGDTQYF. CDR3 nucleotide sequence: TGTGCCAGCAGCTTAGGTCGGGGGGATACGCAGTATTTT. This chain links TRBV7-2 with TRBJ2-3; D perhaps matches TRBD2 (6 bases). The length of the CDR3 is 13 residues. V was cut by 1 base and J by 6 bases, with 8 bases left in between. CDR1 is SGHTA, CDR2 FQGNSA, per germline.

The rearrangement uses TRBV6-1 and TRBJ2-7; no clear D. The V gene lost 7 bases and the J gene lost 10 bases, with 23 bases spanning the gap. The V gene's germline CDR1 is MNHNS and CDR2 SASEGT. This CDR3 has 14 amino acids. The CDR3 DNA follows: TGTGCCAGCAACGACTCCCCCGGACCCTTTAACCAGTACTTC. It translates to CASNDSPGPFNQYF.

This clone was seen once. The chain couples TRBV2 to TRBJ2-5, with 8 bases identical to TRBD1. Germline trimming cut 7 bases from V and 3 bases from J; bases unmatched to any gene: 7. This CDR3 is built from 14 residues. Germline CDR1 is SNHLY and CDR2 is FYNNEI. The CDR3 sequence is CASISRTGKETQYF. CDR3 DNA: TGTGCCAGCATATCCCGGACAGGGAAAGAGACCCAGTACTTC.

Turning to this clone: A much bigger clone sits one base away, suggesting this may be a read error. At the DNA level, this CDR3 is encoded by other sequences in the same sample as well. The genes are TRBV28 and TRBJ2-7, with D unclear. V dropped 5 bases and J dropped 4 bases, with 6 bases sitting between them. CDR3 length equals 11 residues. Per germline, CDR1 MDHEN and CDR2 SYDVKM. This CDR3 reads CASSLKYEQYF. The CDR3 nucleotides are TGTGCCAGCAGTCTAAAATACGAGCAGTACTTC. Variable domain in full (rest from reference TRBV28 and TRBJ2-7): DVKVTQSSRYLVKRTGEKVFLECVQDMDHENMFWYRQDPGLGLRLIYFSYDVKMKEKGDIPEGYSVSREKKERFSLILESASTNQTSMYLCASSLKYEQYFGPGTRLTVT.

The rearrangement joins TRBV5-1 to TRBJ2-2; D perhaps matches TRBD1 (5 bases). V dropped 4 bases and J dropped 0 bases, with 13 bases sitting between them. The CDR3 length is 16 residues. The germline V gene encodes CDR1 SGHRS and CDR2 YFSETQ. The CDR3 is CASSPLGQSNTGELFF. The CDR3 DNA follows: TGCGCCAGCAGCCCCTTGGGGCAGTCGAACACCGGGGAGCTGTTTTTT.

This clone was seen once. CDR3 sequence reads: CASSQGLEETQYF. CDR3 nucleotide sequence: TGCGCCAGCAGCCAGGGACTAGAAGAGACCCAGTACTTC. This rearrangement joins TRBV4-1 to TRBJ2-5; 8 bases are shared with TRBD2. The CDR3 is 13 amino acids. The J segment lost 3 bases and the V segment lost 3 bases, leaving 0 bases of the junction unmatched. CDR1 and CDR2 from the germline V gene are MGHRA and YSYEKL.

The CDR3 protein is CASSLTSLDSETQYF. The CDR3 DNA sequence: TGTGCCAGCAGCTTAACGAGTCTAGACTCGGAGACCCAGTACTTC. The chain uses TRBV7-3 and TRBJ2-5, with D unresolved. Trimming left V 0 bases short and J 5 bases short, with 13 bases between. The germline CDR1 and CDR2 sequences are SGHTA and FQGTGA. The CDR3 totals 15 residues.

The chain combines TRBV9 with TRBJ2-3, with D unclear. V was pared by 4 bases and J by 0 bases, with 15 bases between. Germline V lookup: CDR1 SGDLS, CDR2 YYNGEE. This CDR3 region has 16 residues. CDR3: CASSPRSLASTDTQYF. The CDR3 coding sequence is TGTGCCAGCAGCCCTAGATCCCTTGCTAGCACAGATACGCAGTATTTT.

The chain uses TRBV5-1 and TRBJ2-3; 9 bases fit TRBD1. CDR1 is SGHRS, CDR2 YFSETQ, per germline. CDR3 length: 16 residues. The junction had 9 bases not matched to a gene; V was cut back by 4 bases and J by 3 bases. The CDR3 DNA reads TGCGCCAGCAGCCCCCCGCGGACAGGGGAAACAGATACGCAGTATTTT. The encoded protein is CASSPPRTGETDTQYF.

DNA for the CDR3: TGTGCCACCAGCAGAGACCGGACAGGGGGCGCGATAGGCTACACCTTC. It specifies CATSRDRTGGAIGYTF. The V call is TRBV15, the J call TRBJ1-2; 11 nucleotides match TRBD1. The CDR3 covers 16 residues. Per germline, CDR1 LNHNV and CDR2 YYDKDF (reference sequence). J gave up 8 bases and V 0 bases, and 8 bases lay outside the gene matches.

This rearrangement joins TRBV28 to TRBJ2-1; D unclear. The CDR3 consists of 15 residues. Trimming removed 7 bases at V and 0 bases at J, with 13 bases between. Germline values: CDR1 MDHEN, CDR2 SYDVKM. In DNA form, the CDR3 reads TGTGCCAGCACTGAGGTCCTTACCTCCTACAATGAGCAGTTCTTC. Its protein is CASTEVLTSYNEQFF.

The chain employs TRBV6-1 and TRBJ2-3; TRBD1 or TRBD2 may be the D gene (5 bases each). The germline CDR1 and CDR2 sequences are MNHNS and SASEGT. Trimming pared 4 bases from V and 8 bases from J, leaving 19 bases between. The CDR3 covers 15 residues. In nucleotides, the CDR3 is TGTGCCAGCAGTGCTACTAGGGGAGCGACTGGTACGCAGTATTTT. It specifies CASSATRGATGTQYF.